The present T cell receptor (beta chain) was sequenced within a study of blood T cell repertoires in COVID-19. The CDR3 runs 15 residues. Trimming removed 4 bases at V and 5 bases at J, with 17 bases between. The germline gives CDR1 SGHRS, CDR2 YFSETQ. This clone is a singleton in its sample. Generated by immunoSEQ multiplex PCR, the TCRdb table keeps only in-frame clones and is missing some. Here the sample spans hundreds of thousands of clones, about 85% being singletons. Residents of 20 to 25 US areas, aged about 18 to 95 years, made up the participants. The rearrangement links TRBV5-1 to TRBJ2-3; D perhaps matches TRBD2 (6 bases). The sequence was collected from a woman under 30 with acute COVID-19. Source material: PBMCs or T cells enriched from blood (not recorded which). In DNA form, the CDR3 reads TGCGCCAGCAGCGTCCACGGGAGTGGTGAAGATACGCAGTATTTT. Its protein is CASSVHGSGEDTQYF.